Described below is a single T cell receptor (beta chain) sequence and its context. Its matching antigen is unknown. The data were obtained in a study of beta chain features in type 1 diabetes. In the study overall: Over 85,000,000 sorted cells were examined across all samples. Notes on the study in general: Lower insertion and higher deletion counts appeared at VDJ junctions in type 1 diabetes patients.

Per donor, one heparinised blood draw averaged roughly 110 mL. V lost 5 bases and J 4 bases, leaving 17 bases between the germline ends. Germline CDR1 is LNHDA and CDR2 is SQIVND (reference sequence). The CDR3 is 16 amino acids. Expressed TCRB transcripts were sequenced because the entire RNA isolate underwent reverse transcription. Generated by immunoSEQ multiplex PCR, the TCRdb table keeps only in-frame clones and is missing some. The sample lists about half a million clones, around 10% occurring once. The rearrangement links TRBV19 to TRBJ2-2, with D tentatively TRBD2 (5 bases). Sequencing was performed on naive CD4+ T cells from blood. This receptor was taken from a woman aged 18-35 years in good health. The CDR3 coding sequence is TGTGCCAGTAGTCCACTAGGTGGGAGACCCACCGGGGAGCTGTTTTTT. This encodes CASSPLGGRPTGELFF.